The clone carrying this T cell receptor (beta chain) was observed a handful of times. Per germline, CDR1 MGHRA and CDR2 YSYEKL. Germline trimming cut 0 bases from V and 10 bases from J; bases unmatched to any gene: 11. This CDR3 is 15 amino acids long. This sample was taken from a study of T-cell reconstitution after alpha-beta-depleted transplantation in children. As it was prepared, the TCRbeta library received unique molecular identifiers. TCRdb independently ran MiXCR on the PCR reads; one entry per CDR3 protein. The data show around 360,000 distinct CDR3 sequences, approximately 10% seen once. This TCR came from a human donor who donated a stem cell graft to a child with acute lymphoblastic leukemia. The chain combines TRBV4-1 with TRBJ1-1; 7 bases align to TRBD1. The material was PBMCs from the stem cell graft donor, obtained from the stem cell graft. This CDR3 reads CASSQDDRAWLGAFF. The CDR3 DNA follows: TGCGCCAGCAGCCAAGATGACAGGGCCTGGTTGGGAGCTTTCTTT.